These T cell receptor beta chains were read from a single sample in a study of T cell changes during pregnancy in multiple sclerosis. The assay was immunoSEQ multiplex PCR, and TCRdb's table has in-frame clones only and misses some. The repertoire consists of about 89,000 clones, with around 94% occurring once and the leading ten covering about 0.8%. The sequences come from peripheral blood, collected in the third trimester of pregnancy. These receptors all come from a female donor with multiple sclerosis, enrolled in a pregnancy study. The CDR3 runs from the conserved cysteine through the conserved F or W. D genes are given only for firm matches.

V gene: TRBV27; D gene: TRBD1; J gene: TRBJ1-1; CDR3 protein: CASRPGQLNTEAFF
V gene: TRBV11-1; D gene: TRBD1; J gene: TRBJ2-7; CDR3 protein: CASSLQGLPYEQYF
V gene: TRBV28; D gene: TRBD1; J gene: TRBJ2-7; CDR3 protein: CASGDRVYEQYF
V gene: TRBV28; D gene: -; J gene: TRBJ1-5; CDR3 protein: CASSTGWVVSNQPQHF
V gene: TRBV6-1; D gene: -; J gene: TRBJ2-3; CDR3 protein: CASSEIRQVGTDTQYF
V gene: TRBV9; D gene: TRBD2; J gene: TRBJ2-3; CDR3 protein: CASSDYSGTSGTGRSPDTQYF
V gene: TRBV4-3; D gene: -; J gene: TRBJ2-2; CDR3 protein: CASSHAFSGELFF
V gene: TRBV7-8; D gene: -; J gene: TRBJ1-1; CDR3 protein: CASSLGLSGNTEAFF
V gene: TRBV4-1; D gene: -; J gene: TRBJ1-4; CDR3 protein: CASSPREVATNEKLFF
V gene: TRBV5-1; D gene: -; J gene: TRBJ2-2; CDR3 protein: CASSSGLRWDTGELFF
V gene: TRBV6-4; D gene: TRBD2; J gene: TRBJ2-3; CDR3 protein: CASSVSVSGGRDTQYF
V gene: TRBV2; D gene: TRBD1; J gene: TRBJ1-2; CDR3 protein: CASSDGTGRMDGYTF
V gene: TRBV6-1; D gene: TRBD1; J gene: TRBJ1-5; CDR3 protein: CASHDSQGARQPQHF
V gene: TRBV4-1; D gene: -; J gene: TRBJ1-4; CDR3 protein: CASSQDGFRGHNEKLFF
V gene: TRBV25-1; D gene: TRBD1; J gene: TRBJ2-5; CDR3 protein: CASSSRGQGEETQYF
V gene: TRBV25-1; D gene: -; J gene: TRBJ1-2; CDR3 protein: CASSGGRVYGYTF
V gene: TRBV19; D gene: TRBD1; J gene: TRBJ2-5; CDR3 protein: CASSMTGNSQETQYF
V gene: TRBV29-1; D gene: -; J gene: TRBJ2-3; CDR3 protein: CSVAPGGGLATDTQYF
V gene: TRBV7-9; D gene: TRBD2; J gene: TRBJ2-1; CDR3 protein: CASSKRERGNEQFF